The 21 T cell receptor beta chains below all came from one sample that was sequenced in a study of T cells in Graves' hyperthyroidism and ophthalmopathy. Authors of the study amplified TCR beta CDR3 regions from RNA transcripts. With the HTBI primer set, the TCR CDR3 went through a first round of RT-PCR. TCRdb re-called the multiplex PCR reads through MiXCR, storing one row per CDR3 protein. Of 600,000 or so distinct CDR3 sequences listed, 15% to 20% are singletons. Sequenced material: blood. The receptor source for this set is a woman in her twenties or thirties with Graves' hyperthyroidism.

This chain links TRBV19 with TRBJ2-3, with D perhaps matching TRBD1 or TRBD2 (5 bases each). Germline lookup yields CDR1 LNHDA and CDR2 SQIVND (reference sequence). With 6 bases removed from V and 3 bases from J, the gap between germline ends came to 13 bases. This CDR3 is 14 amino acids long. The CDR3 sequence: CASRSGRGTDTQYF. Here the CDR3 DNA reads TGTGCCAGTAGATCGGGACGTGGGACAGATACGCAGTATTTT. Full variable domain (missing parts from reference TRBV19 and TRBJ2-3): DGGITQSPKYLFRKEGQNVTLSCEQNLNHDAMYWYRQDPGQGLRLIYYSQIVNDFQKGDIAEGYSVSREKKESFPLTVTSAQKNPTAFYLCASRSGRGTDTQYFGPGTRLTVL.

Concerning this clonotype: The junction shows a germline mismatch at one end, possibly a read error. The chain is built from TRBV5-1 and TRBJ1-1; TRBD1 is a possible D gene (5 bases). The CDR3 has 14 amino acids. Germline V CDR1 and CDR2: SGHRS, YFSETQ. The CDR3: CASSLDQLGTGAFF. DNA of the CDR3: TGCGCCAGCAGCCTCGACCAACTGGGGACTGGAGCTTTCTTT.

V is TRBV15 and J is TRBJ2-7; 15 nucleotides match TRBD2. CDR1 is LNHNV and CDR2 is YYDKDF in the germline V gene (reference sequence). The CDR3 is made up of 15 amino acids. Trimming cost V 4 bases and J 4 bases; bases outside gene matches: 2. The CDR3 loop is CATSKGLAGGYEQYF. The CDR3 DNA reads TGTGCCACCAGCAAGGGACTAGCGGGAGGTTACGAGCAGTACTTC.

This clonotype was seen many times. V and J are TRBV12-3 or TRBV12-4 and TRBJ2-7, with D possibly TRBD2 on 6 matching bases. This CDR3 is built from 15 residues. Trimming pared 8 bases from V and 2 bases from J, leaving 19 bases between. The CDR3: CASRGPQGGAYEQYF. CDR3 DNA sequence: TGTGCCAGCCGGGGCCCTCAGGGCGGGGCCTACGAGCAGTACTTC.

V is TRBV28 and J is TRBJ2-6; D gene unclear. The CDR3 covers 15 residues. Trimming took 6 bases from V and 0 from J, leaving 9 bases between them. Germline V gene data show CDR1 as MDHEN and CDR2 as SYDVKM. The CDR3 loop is CASSPGVSGANVLTF. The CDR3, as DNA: TGTGCCAGCAGCCCAGGTGTCTCTGGGGCCAACGTCCTGACTTTC.

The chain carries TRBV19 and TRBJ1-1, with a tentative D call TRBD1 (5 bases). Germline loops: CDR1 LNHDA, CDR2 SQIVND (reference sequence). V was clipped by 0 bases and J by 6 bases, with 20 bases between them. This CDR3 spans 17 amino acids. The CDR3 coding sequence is TGTGCCAGTAGTATAGATGGTCTCGGGGGAAGATTGGCTGAAGCTTTCTTT. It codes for CASSIDGLGGRLAEAFF.

CDR3 region: CASSSRTGRGDTQYF. Here the CDR3 DNA reads TGTGCCAGCAGTTCCCGGACAGGGCGAGGAGATACGCAGTATTTT. J is TRBJ2-3 and V is TRBV12-3 or TRBV12-4, with 8 bases lining up with TRBD1. The V gene end was trimmed by 4 bases and the J gene end by 5 bases; junction bases not matched to a gene: 8. This CDR3 has 15 residues.

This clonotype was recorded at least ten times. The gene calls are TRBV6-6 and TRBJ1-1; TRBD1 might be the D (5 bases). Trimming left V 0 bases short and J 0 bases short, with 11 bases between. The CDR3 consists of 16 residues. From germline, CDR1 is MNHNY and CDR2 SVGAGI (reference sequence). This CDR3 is CASSYSRQSMNTEAFF. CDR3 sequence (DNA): TGTGCCAGCAGTTACTCCAGACAGAGCATGAACACTGAAGCTTTCTTT.

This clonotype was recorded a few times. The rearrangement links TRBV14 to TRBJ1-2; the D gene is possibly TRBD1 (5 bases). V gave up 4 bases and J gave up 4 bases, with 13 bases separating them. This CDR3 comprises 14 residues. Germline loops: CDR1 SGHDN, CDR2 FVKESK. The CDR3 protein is CASSRQGTAYGYTF. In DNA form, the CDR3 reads TGTGCCAGCAGCCGACAAGGGACGGCCTATGGCTACACCTTC.

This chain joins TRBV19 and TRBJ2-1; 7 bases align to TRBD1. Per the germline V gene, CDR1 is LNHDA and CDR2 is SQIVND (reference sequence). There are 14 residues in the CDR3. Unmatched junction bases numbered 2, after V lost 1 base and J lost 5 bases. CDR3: CASSIGDRHNEQFF. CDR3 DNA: TGTGCCAGTAGTATAGGGGACAGACACAATGAGCAGTTCTTC.

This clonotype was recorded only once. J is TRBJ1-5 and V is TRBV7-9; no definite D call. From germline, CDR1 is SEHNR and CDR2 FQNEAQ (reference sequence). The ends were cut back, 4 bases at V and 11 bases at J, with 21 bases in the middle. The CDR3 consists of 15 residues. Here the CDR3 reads CASSSGLAEMETQHF. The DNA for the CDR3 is TGTGCCAGCAGCTCTGGACTAGCGGAAATGGAGACCCAGCATTTT.

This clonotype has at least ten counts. The CDR3, as DNA: TGTGCCAGCACAAGGGGGCTCGAGCAGTACTTC. This gives the protein CASTRGLEQYF. The rearrangement uses TRBV12-3 or TRBV12-4 and TRBJ2-7, with TRBD1 matching over 7 bases. The CDR3 consists of 11 residues. V lost 7 bases and J lost 6; bases outside the gene matches: 3.

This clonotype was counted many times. CDR3 residues: CASSPVGGSNNEQFF. As DNA, the CDR3 is TGTGCCAGCAGTCCCGTAGGAGGGAGTAACAATGAGCAGTTCTTC. The genes are TRBV28 and TRBJ2-1; perhaps TRBD2 as D (6 bases). Trimming cost V 5 bases and J 5 bases, with 16 bases left between them. Per the germline V gene, CDR1 is MDHEN and CDR2 is SYDVKM. There are 15 residues in the CDR3. Full variable domain (missing parts from reference TRBV28 and TRBJ2-1): DVKVTQSSRYLVKRTGEKVFLECVQDMDHENMFWYRQDPGLGLRLIYFSYDVKMKEKGDIPEGYSVSREKKERFSLILESASTNQTSMYLCASSPVGGSNNEQFFGPGTRLTVL.

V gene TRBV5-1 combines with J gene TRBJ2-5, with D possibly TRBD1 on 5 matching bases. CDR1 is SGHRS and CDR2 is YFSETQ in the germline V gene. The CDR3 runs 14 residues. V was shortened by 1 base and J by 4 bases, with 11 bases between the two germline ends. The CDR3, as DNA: TGCGCCAGCAGCTTGAATAGGGGCCTAGAGACCCAGTACTTC. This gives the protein CASSLNRGLETQYF.

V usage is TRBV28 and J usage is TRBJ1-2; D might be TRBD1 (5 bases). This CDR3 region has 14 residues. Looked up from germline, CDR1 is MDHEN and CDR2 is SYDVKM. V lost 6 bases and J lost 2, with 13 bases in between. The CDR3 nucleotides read TGTGCCAGCAGAGTACAGGTCCCGAACTATGGCTACACCTTC. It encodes CASRVQVPNYGYTF.

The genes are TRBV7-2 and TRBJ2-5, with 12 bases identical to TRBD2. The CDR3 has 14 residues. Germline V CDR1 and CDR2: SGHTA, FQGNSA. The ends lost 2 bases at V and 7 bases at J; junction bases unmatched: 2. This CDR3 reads CASSLSLAGGTQYF. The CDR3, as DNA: TGTGCCAGCAGCTTATCACTAGCGGGAGGGACCCAGTACTTC.

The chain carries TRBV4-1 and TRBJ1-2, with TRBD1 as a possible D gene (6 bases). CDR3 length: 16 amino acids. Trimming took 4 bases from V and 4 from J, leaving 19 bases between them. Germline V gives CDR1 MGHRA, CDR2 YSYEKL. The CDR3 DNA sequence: TGCGCCAGCAGCCCGTCCCTGGACAGCGGGATCTATGGCTACACCTTC. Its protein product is CASSPSLDSGIYGYTF.

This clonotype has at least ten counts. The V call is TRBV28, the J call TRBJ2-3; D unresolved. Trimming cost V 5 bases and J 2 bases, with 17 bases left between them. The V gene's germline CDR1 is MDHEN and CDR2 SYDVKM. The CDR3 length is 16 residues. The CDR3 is CASSQLIGRHTDTQYF. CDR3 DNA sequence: TGTGCCAGCAGTCAGCTAATAGGACGGCACACAGATACGCAGTATTTT.

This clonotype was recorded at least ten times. The CDR3 loop is CAWARGSSYEQYF. The CDR3 region has the DNA TGTGCCTGGGCCAGGGGTAGCTCCTACGAGCAGTACTTC. The rearrangement uses TRBV30 and TRBJ2-7, with a tentative D call TRBD1 (6 bases). Germline values: CDR1 GTSNPN, CDR2 SVGIG (reference sequence). The CDR3 is 13 amino acids. V lost 5 bases, J lost 0 bases, and 11 bases lay in between.

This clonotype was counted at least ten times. CDR3 bases: TGTGCCATTACGACAGACCTATCCACTGAAGCTTTCTTT. Protein: CAITTDLSTEAFF. V gene TRBV6-4 combines with J gene TRBJ1-1; TRBD1 might be the D (5 bases). The V end lost 10 bases, the J end lost 4 bases, and 16 bases lay between the germline ends. The CDR3 runs 13 residues. CDR1 and CDR2 from the germline V gene are MRHNA and SNTAGT.

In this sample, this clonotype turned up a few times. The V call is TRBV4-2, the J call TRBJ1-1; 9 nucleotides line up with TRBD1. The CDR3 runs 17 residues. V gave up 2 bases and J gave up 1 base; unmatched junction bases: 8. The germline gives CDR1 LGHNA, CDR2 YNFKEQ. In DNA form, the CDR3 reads TGTGCCAGCAGCCAACACGGACAGGGGCGGACGAACACTGAAGCTTTCTTT. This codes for CASSQHGQGRTNTEAFF.